Below, one T cell receptor (beta chain) is given with its context. The sample is drawn from a study of blood T cell repertoires in COVID-19. Participants, roughly 18 to 90 years old, spanned under 25 US areas. Allocation to cohorts depended on clinical history reported by the participants. Recovered status applied to Cohort 3 donors who had two consecutive negative PCRs. It also applied to those with clearance or with symptom resolution. Assay used: immunoSEQ multiplex PCR; TCRdb lists only in-frame clones, some missing. The sample records 150,000 to 200,000 clones, over 75% being singletons. CDR3 length equals 12 residues. The germline V gene encodes CDR1 LNHDA and CDR2 SQIVND (reference sequence). V was trimmed by 3 bases and J by 6 bases, leaving 5 bases between them.

The sample taken for sequencing was PBMCs or T cells enriched from blood (not recorded which). This TCR derives from a woman under 30 who had recovered from COVID-19. This sequence joins TRBV19 and TRBJ1-4; D is uncertain. In DNA, the CDR3 is TGTGCCAGTAGTATCACGGATGAAAAACTGTTTTTT. This sequence encodes CASSITDEKLFF.